The entry that follows covers one TCR beta chain sequence. This CDR3 comprises 16 residues. Some clones are missing from TCRdb's copy, which holds only in-frame ones; the method was immunoSEQ multiplex PCR. The sample shows around 18,000 clones, approximately 74% of them seen only once. Treatment denoted: randomized to nivolumab then ipilimumab (arm A) or the reverse (arm B). From thawed PBMCs, live CD3+CD8+ cells negative for CD19 and CD56 were sorted. The sample originates from a study of sequential checkpoint blockade in melanoma. The wider study: Arm A got nivolumab then ipilimumab; arm B the reverse, 1:1.

The sample was CD8+ T cells sorted from blood (inferred from file names), taken from a patient given nivolumab and ipilimumab in sequence. The J gene is TRBJ2-3, the V gene TRBV21-1; the D call TRBD2 from the table was never checked on the DNA. TRBV21-1 is classified as a pseudogene. The source is a human donor with melanoma. CDR3 sequence reads: CASSKRAGGPADTQYF. In nucleotides, the CDR3 is TGTGCCAGCAGCAAGAGGGCGGGGGGGCCCGCAGATACGCAGTATTTT.